Listed here are 13 T cell receptor beta chains from one sample, sequenced in a study of T cell changes during pregnancy in multiple sclerosis. Some clones are missing from TCRdb's copy, which holds only in-frame ones; the method was immunoSEQ multiplex PCR. The data show 93,000 or so clones, around 93% seen once. This material consisted of peripheral blood, taken before pregnancy. These receptor sequences come from a female donor with multiple sclerosis, enrolled in a pregnancy study.

The chain employs TRBV30 and TRBJ2-7; 9 positions agree with TRBD2. The CDR3 is 14 amino acids. V trimming: 4 bases; J trimming: 7 bases; junction bases outside the gene matches: 11. CDR1 is GTSNPN and CDR2 is SVGIG in the germline V gene (reference sequence). The CDR3 spells CAWISGGPSWEQYF. In DNA form, the CDR3 reads TGTGCCTGGATTAGCGGGGGTCCCTCGTGGGAGCAGTACTTC. Variable domain in full (rest from reference TRBV30 and TRBJ2-7): SQTIHQWPATLVQPVGSPLSLECTVEGTSNPNLYWYRQAAGRGLQLLFYSVGIGQISSEVPQNLSASRPQDRQFILSSKKLLLSDSGFYLCAWISGGPSWEQYFGPGTRLTVT.

The chain carries TRBV2 and TRBJ1-1; possibly TRBD1 for D (6 bases). V was pared by 6 bases and J by 0 bases, with 8 bases between. CDR1 is SNHLY and CDR2 is FYNNEI in the germline V gene. CDR3 length equals 13 residues. The CDR3 region has the DNA TGTGCCAGCAGGGGACAAGTGAACACTGAAGCTTTCTTT. This gives the protein CASRGQVNTEAFF.

This chain uses TRBV6-5 with TRBJ2-3, with 8 bases fitting TRBD1. The CDR3 totals 15 residues. The germline CDR1 and CDR2 sequences are MNHEY and SVGAGI. The V and J ends lost 2 bases and 1 base, in that order; junction bases with no gene match: 2. CDR3 bases: TGTGCCAGCAGTTACGGACAGGGCGGCACAGATACGCAGTATTTT. Encoded protein: CASSYGQGGTDTQYF.

The chain joins TRBV6-1 to TRBJ2-3, with 10 positions matching TRBD2. V lost 7 bases and J lost 2; bases outside the gene matches: 3. The CDR3 runs to 14 residues. CDR1 is MNHNS and CDR2 is SASEGT in the germline V gene. Written as DNA, the CDR3 is TGTGCCAGCACTAGCGGGGGCTCCACAGATACGCAGTATTTT. Protein: CASTSGGSTDTQYF.

The chain combines TRBV4-2 with TRBJ2-7, with D maybe TRBD1 (7 bases). CDR3 length equals 16 residues. Germline CDR1 is LGHNA and CDR2 is YNFKEQ. The germline V and J ends were trimmed by 2 bases and 3 bases, with 17 bases remaining between them. The CDR3 is CASSQFTGAGSYEQYF. CDR3 DNA: TGTGCCAGCAGCCAATTCACAGGGGCGGGGAGCTACGAGCAGTACTTC.

The chain combines TRBV7-2 with TRBJ1-2; D unclear. V gave up 8 bases and J gave up 5 bases, with 18 bases separating them. This CDR3 has 14 residues. Germline CDR1 reads SGHTA; CDR2 reads FQGNSA. CDR3 residues: CASRSPGADYGYTF. The CDR3 DNA reads TGTGCCAGCCGGTCGCCGGGTGCTGATTATGGCTACACCTTC.

The chain is built from TRBV7-9 and TRBJ2-3; TRBD2 aligns across 7 bases. Germline trimming cut 5 bases from V and 0 bases from J; bases unmatched to any gene: 8. Germline V gene data show CDR1 as SEHNR and CDR2 as FQNEAQ (reference sequence). This CDR3 has 16 residues. The CDR3 DNA sequence: TGTGCCAGCAGCCTTTTAGCGGGTGCTAGCACAGATACGCAGTATTTT. Its protein is CASSLLAGASTDTQYF.

The rearrangement links TRBV30 to TRBJ1-1, with 7 positions matching TRBD1. The V gene end was trimmed by 8 bases and the J gene end by 5 bases; junction bases not matched to a gene: 11. Germline lookup yields CDR1 GTSNPN and CDR2 SVGIG (reference sequence). This CDR3 is built from 13 residues. CDR3 amino acids: CARRNRGETEAFF. The CDR3 DNA is TGTGCCCGCCGGAACAGGGGAGAAACTGAAGCTTTCTTT.

The chain recombines TRBV5-1 with TRBJ1-3; maybe TRBD1 (6 bases). CDR1 SGHRS and CDR2 YFSETQ come from the germline V gene. V was shortened by 3 bases and J by 0 bases, with 16 bases between the two germline ends. The CDR3 has 17 residues. CDR3 amino acids: CASSSARGGGSGNTIYF. For the CDR3, the DNA is TGCGCCAGCAGCTCGGCGAGAGGGGGGGGCTCTGGAAACACCATATATTTT.

This CDR3 reads CAWSVGVLGNQPQHF. CDR3 bases: TGTGCCTGGAGTGTAGGGGTCTTGGGCAATCAGCCCCAGCATTTT. The V call is TRBV30, the J call TRBJ1-5; the D gene is possibly TRBD1 (5 bases). V was clipped by 0 bases and J by 2 bases, with 11 bases between them. Germline-derived CDR1 and CDR2 are GTSNPN and SVGIG (reference sequence). CDR3 length equals 15 residues.

This chain connects TRBV5-1 to TRBJ2-7, with D possibly being TRBD1 (5 bases). Germline V gene sequence: CDR1 SGHRS, CDR2 YFSETQ. This CDR3 comprises 20 residues. V was pared by 0 bases and J by 1 base, with 26 bases between. CDR3 sequence: CASSLELVATRGRTSYEQYF. For the CDR3, the DNA is TGCGCCAGCAGCTTGGAATTGGTCGCGACAAGGGGCCGCACTTCCTACGAGCAGTACTTC.

The rearrangement uses TRBV7-9 and TRBJ2-1; 15 bases map to TRBD2. The V segment lost 5 bases and the J segment 7 bases; nucleotides outside the gene matches: 6. The germline V gene has CDR1 SEHNR and CDR2 FQNEAQ (reference sequence). The CDR3 has 16 amino acids. CDR3 loop: CASSPWTSGRGNEQFF. In nucleotides, the CDR3 is TGTGCCAGCAGCCCCTGGACTAGCGGGAGGGGGAATGAGCAGTTCTTC.

The chain carries TRBV7-3 and TRBJ2-5; a possible D gene is TRBD2 (6 bases). V lost 0 bases to trimming and J lost 1 base, with 9 bases between them. CDR3 size: 15 residues. From germline, CDR1 is SGHTA and CDR2 FQGTGA. CDR3 in amino acids: CASSLTAGSQETQYF. CDR3 nucleotide sequence: TGTGCCAGCAGCTTAACGGCGGGGTCCCAAGAGACCCAGTACTTC.